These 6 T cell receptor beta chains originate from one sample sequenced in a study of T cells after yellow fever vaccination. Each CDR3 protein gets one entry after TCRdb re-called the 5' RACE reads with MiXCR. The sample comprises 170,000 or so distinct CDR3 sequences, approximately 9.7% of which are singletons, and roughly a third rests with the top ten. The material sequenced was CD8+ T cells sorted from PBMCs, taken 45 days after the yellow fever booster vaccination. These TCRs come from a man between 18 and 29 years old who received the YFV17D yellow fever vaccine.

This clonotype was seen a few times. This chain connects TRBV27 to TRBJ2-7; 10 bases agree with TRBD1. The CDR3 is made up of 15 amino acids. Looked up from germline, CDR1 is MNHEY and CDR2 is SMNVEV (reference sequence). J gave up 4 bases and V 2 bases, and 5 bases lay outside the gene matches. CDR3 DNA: TGTGCCAGCAGTTTACCGGGACAGGGGTTGTACGAGCAGTACTTC. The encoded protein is CASSLPGQGLYEQYF.

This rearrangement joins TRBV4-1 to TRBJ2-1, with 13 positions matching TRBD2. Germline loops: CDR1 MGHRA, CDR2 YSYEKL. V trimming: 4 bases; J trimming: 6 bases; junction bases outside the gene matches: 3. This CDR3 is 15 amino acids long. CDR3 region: CASSRWTSGGNEQFF. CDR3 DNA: TGCGCCAGCAGCCGCTGGACTAGCGGGGGCAATGAGCAGTTCTTC.

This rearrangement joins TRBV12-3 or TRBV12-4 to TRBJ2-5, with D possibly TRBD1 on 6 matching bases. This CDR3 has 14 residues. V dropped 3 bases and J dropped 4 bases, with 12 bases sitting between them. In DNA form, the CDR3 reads TGTGCCAGCAGTTTCCCTTCCAGGGGAGAGACCCAGTACTTC. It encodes CASSFPSRGETQYF.

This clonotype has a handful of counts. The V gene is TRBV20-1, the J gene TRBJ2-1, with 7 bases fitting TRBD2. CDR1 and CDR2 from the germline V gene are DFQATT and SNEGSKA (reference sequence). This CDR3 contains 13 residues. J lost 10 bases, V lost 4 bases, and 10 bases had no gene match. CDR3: CSATLGGMGEQFF. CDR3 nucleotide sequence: TGCAGTGCTACCCTCGGGGGGATGGGCGAGCAGTTCTTC.

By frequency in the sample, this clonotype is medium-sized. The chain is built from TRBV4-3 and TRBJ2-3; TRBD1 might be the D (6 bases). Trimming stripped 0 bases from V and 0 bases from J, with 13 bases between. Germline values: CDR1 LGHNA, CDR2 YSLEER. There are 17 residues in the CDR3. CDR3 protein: CASSQDWSTGSTDTQYF. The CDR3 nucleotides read TGCGCCAGCAGCCAAGATTGGTCGACAGGCAGCACAGATACGCAGTATTTT.

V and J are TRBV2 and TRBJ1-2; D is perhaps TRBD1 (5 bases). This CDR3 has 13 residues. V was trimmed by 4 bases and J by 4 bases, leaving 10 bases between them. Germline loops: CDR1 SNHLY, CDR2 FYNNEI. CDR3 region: CASSAGTRYGYTF. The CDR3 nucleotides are TGTGCCAGCAGTGCCGGGACCCGCTATGGCTACACCTTC.